These 27 T cell receptor beta chains were all obtained from the same sample, sequenced in a study of CD8 T cells in Susac syndrome (dated by TCRdb to about 2019). Libraries were constructed by the immunoSEQ multiplex PCR assay. RNA was extracted using the RNeasy kit, and roughly 0.5 to 1 ug of the RNA was reverse transcribed with random hexamers. The raw public data were reprocessed by TCRdb itself: fastp quality trimming at Q25, MiXCR clonotype calling, in-frame beta chains only. Merged by CDR3 protein, the rows form single entries marked with the most common genes and DNA. The sample has some 450,000 distinct CDR3 sequences on record, more than 80% of them singletons. About 0.12% of the sample goes to the ten largest clones. Sequencing was carried out using CD8+ T cells from PBMCs. All receptors come from a human donor with multiple sclerosis.

The rearrangement uses TRBV12-3 or TRBV12-4 and TRBJ2-3, with 8 bases identical to TRBD2. The V and J ends lost 3 bases and 6 bases, in that order; junction bases with no gene match: 8. The CDR3 totals 15 residues. CDR3 protein: CASSLAGGNLDTQYF. CDR3 DNA sequence: TGTGCCAGCAGTTTGGCGGGAGGAAATTTGGATACGCAGTATTTT.

The chain combines TRBV12-3 or TRBV12-4 with TRBJ2-7, with 7 bases identical to TRBD1. The CDR3 is 14 residues long. J was trimmed by 2 bases and V by 7 bases; bases with no gene match: 8. The CDR3 sequence: CASTSGTDAYEQYF. The DNA of the CDR3 is TGTGCCAGCACCTCCGGGACAGACGCCTACGAGCAGTACTTC.

The chain joins TRBV23-1 to TRBJ2-2; 7 nucleotides match TRBD1. TRBV23-1 falls under the ORF class, with uncertain function. CDR3 length: 15 residues. With V trimmed by 4 bases and J by 1 base, 3 bases remained unmatched. This chain's CDR3 is CASSPGQKNTGELFF. CDR3 sequence (DNA): TGCGCCAGCAGTCCGGGACAGAAGAACACCGGGGAGCTGTTTTTT.

The chain joins TRBV3-1 to TRBJ1-2; no clear D. The CDR3 is 14 residues long. With 4 bases removed from V and 1 base from J, the gap between germline ends came to 10 bases. CDR1 is LGHDT, CDR2 YNNKEL, per germline (reference sequence). This CDR3 reads CASSPGRINYGYTF. The CDR3 DNA follows: TGTGCCAGCAGCCCCGGCAGGATTAACTATGGCTACACCTTC.

The rearrangement links TRBV4-1 to TRBJ2-7, with no clear D. This CDR3 has 14 amino acids. V gave up 3 bases and J gave up 1 base, with 10 bases separating them. From germline, CDR1 is MGHRA and CDR2 YSYEKL. The chain's CDR3 is CASSHQDISYEQYF. The CDR3 nucleotides are TGCGCCAGCAGCCATCAAGACATATCCTACGAGCAGTACTTC.

The chain uses TRBV25-1 and TRBJ1-1, with TRBD1 identical over 7 bases. Germline CDR1 and CDR2: MGHDK and SYGVNS. The junction had 3 bases not matched to a gene; V was cut back by 1 base and J by 1 base. This CDR3 region has 15 residues. CDR3 residues: CASSEFEGANTEAFF. Written as DNA, the CDR3 is TGTGCCAGCAGTGAATTCGAGGGGGCGAACACTGAAGCTTTCTTT.

This clonotype has only a few counts. V usage is TRBV4-2 and J usage is TRBJ2-7; perhaps TRBD2 as D (5 bases). The CDR3 extends over 15 amino acids. Germline V CDR1 and CDR2: LGHNA, YNFKEQ. V was trimmed by 0 bases and J by 0 bases, leaving 9 bases between them. DNA for the CDR3: TGTGCCAGCAGCCAAGATGGTGAGGGCTCCTACGAGCAGTACTTC. Protein product: CASSQDGEGSYEQYF.

The chain couples TRBV27 to TRBJ1-1, with a possible D match to TRBD1 (5 bases). Trimming took off 3 bases at V and 4 bases at J, with 9 bases between the two ends. CDR3 length: 13 residues. Germline V gene sequence: CDR1 MNHEY, CDR2 SMNVEV (reference sequence). The CDR3 here is CASSFTGFTEAFF. The CDR3 DNA reads as TGTGCCAGCAGTTTTACAGGATTCACTGAAGCTTTCTTT.

J is TRBJ2-7 and V is TRBV25-1; D is possibly TRBD2 (6 bases). Germline-derived CDR1 and CDR2 are MGHDK and SYGVNS. V was shortened by 2 bases and J by 4 bases, with 12 bases between the two germline ends. This CDR3 spans 14 amino acids. The CDR3 nucleotides read TGTGCCAGCAGTGAAACAGGAGGGCCGTACGAGCAGTACTTC. Translation gives CASSETGGPYEQYF.

The chain couples TRBV7-2 to TRBJ2-1, with a tentative D call TRBD2 (6 bases). V was pared by 1 base and J by 10 bases, with 26 bases between. The CDR3 runs 18 residues. The germline V gene encodes CDR1 SGHTA and CDR2 FQGNSA. In DNA, the CDR3 is TGTGCCAGCAGCTTAGACCCCTGGGGGGTCCTTGGTGCAATAGAGCAGTTCTTC. Amino acid sequence: CASSLDPWGVLGAIEQFF.

The chain is built from TRBV4-1 and TRBJ2-1, with 7 nucleotides matching TRBD1. The CDR3 contains 12 residues. V dropped 5 bases and J dropped 7; count of bases not matched to a gene: 2. CDR1 and CDR2 (germline): MGHRA, YSYEKL. For the CDR3, the DNA is TGCGCCAGCAGCAAGACAGGGAATGAGCAGTTCTTC. It encodes CASSKTGNEQFF.

V and J are TRBV5-1 and TRBJ2-3; 7 bases align to TRBD1. The trim removed 2 bases at V and 0 bases at J, leaving 3 bases unmatched. CDR1 SGHRS and CDR2 YFSETQ come from the germline V gene. The length of the CDR3 is 15 residues. Here the CDR3 DNA reads TGCGCCAGCAGCTTTAGGGGACAGAGCACAGATACGCAGTATTTT. It codes for CASSFRGQSTDTQYF. The variable domain in full, with the rest retrieved from reference TRBV5-1 and TRBJ2-3, is KAGVTQTPRYLIKTRGQQVTLSCSPISGHRSVSWYQQTPGQGLQFLFEYFSETQRNKGNFPGRFSGRQFSNSRSEMNVSTLELGDSALYLCASSFRGQSTDTQYFGPGTRLTVL.

The V and J genes are TRBV25-1 and TRBJ2-2; D gene unclear. Germline V gene lookup returns CDR1 MGHDK and CDR2 SYGVNS. The CDR3 extends over 13 amino acids. Trimming stripped 1 base from V and 3 bases from J, with 3 bases between. The CDR3 DNA reads TGTGCCAGCAGTGAATTGGACACCGGGGAGCTGTTTTTT. Protein product: CASSELDTGELFF.

This chain connects TRBV7-9 to TRBJ1-1; D gene uncertain. The V end was cut by 8 bases, the J end by 2 bases, with 27 bases between. CDR3 size: 18 residues. CDR1 is SEHNR, CDR2 FQNEAQ, per germline (reference sequence). CDR3 coding DNA: TGTGCCAGCGGAGTTAGTTACGCCCTTACCGATGCAAACACTGAAGCTTTCTTT. Translation: CASGVSYALTDANTEAFF.

This chain uses TRBV7-9 with TRBJ2-7, with 7 bases fitting TRBD1. Germline CDR1 and CDR2: SEHNR and FQNEAQ (reference sequence). The CDR3 extends over 15 amino acids. The V and J ends lost 3 bases and 4 bases, in that order; junction bases with no gene match: 9. The CDR3 is CASSFPIRGPYEQYF. The CDR3 DNA reads as TGTGCCAGCAGCTTTCCTATAAGGGGGCCTTACGAGCAGTACTTC. The full variable domain, its missing parts supplied by reference TRBV7-9 and TRBJ2-7, is DTGVSQNPRHKITKRGQNVTFRCDPISEHNRLYWYRQTLGQGPEFLTYFQNEAQLEKSRLLSDRFSAERPKGSFSTLEIQRTEQGDSAMYLCASSFPIRGPYEQYFGPGTRLTVT.

The chain carries TRBV29-1 and TRBJ1-2; weak D call: TRBD1 (6 bases). The CDR3 covers 13 residues. Germline lookup yields CDR1 SQVTM and CDR2 ANQGSEA. Trimming removed 4 bases at V and 1 base at J, with 10 bases between. In DNA, the CDR3 is TGCAGCGTTGGCGGGGGCTATAACTATGGCTACACCTTC. Its protein is CSVGGGYNYGYTF.

This sequence joins TRBV12-3 or TRBV12-4 and TRBJ2-3; a possible D gene is TRBD2 (6 bases). With 6 bases removed from V and 0 bases from J, the gap between germline ends came to 16 bases. The CDR3 is 16 amino acids. Written as DNA, the CDR3 is TGTGCCAGCAGGGCGGTGGGTAGCGGAAGCACAGATACGCAGTATTTT. Its translation is CASRAVGSGSTDTQYF.

The chain combines TRBV7-2 with TRBJ2-7; D is undetermined. Germline CDR1 SGHTA, CDR2 FQGNSA. V lost 5 bases to trimming and J lost 3 bases, with 8 bases between them. The CDR3 has 12 amino acids. DNA for the CDR3: TGTGCCAGCAGCCCCCAGATCTACGAGCAGTACTTC. This sequence encodes CASSPQIYEQYF.

In its sample, this clonotype was seen once. The V call is TRBV29-1, the J call TRBJ1-5; D gene unclear. The CDR3 consists of 13 residues. The germline CDR1 and CDR2 sequences are SQVTM and ANQGSEA. V dropped 4 bases and J dropped 2 bases, with 9 bases sitting between them. This chain's CDR3 is CSVAFEGNQPQHF. The CDR3 DNA sequence: TGCAGCGTTGCTTTCGAGGGCAATCAGCCCCAGCATTTT.

The V call is TRBV11-2, the J call TRBJ2-5; the match to TRBD1 covers 8 bases. Germline assignment: CDR1 SGHAT and CDR2 FQNNGV. V shed 0 bases and J 5 bases; nucleotides not matched to a gene: 8. The CDR3 extends over 16 amino acids. CDR3 sequence: CASSLDMAGGLETQYF. CDR3 nucleotide sequence: TGTGCCAGCAGCTTAGATATGGCAGGGGGCTTGGAGACCCAGTACTTC.

The chain recombines TRBV2 with TRBJ2-2; weak D call: TRBD2 (6 bases). The CDR3 consists of 16 residues. Germline assignment: CDR1 SNHLY and CDR2 FYNNEI. V was clipped by 0 bases and J by 7 bases, with 15 bases between them. In DNA form, the CDR3 reads TGTGCCAGCAGTGAAGCCCTGGTCGGGGAGGTCGGGGAGCTGTTTTTT. Translated: CASSEALVGEVGELFF.

The rearrangement uses TRBV3-1 and TRBJ1-4, with 8 nucleotides matching TRBD1. Germline loops: CDR1 LGHDT, CDR2 YNNKEL (reference sequence). This CDR3 has 15 amino acids. V lost 0 bases, J lost 7 bases, and 4 bases stayed unmatched. The CDR3 reads CASSQDGQGGEKLFF. As DNA, the CDR3 is TGTGCCAGCAGCCAAGACGGACAGGGCGGTGAAAAACTGTTTTTT.

The J gene is TRBJ2-2, the V gene TRBV6-1; TRBD2 aligns across 13 bases. There are 17 residues in the CDR3. J lost 2 bases, V lost 0 bases, and 0 bases had no gene match. CDR1 and CDR2 (germline): MNHNS, SASEGT. In DNA form, the CDR3 reads TGTGCCAGCAGTGAAGCGGGACTAGCGGGAAACACCGGGGAGCTGTTTTTT. Residues: CASSEAGLAGNTGELFF.

The genes are TRBV6-5 and TRBJ2-1, with 10 nucleotides matching TRBD2. The germline CDR1 and CDR2 sequences are MNHEY and SVGAGI. CDR3 length: 15 amino acids. The junction had 8 bases not matched to a gene; V was cut back by 5 bases and J by 7 bases. The CDR3 DNA follows: TGTGCCAGCAGTCCAGCGGGGGGGCCAAGGAATGAGCAGTTCTTC. Translating gives CASSPAGGPRNEQFF.

The chain is built from TRBV27 and TRBJ1-5; D perhaps matches TRBD1 (5 bases). V was trimmed by 1 base and J by 0 bases, leaving 10 bases between them. Per the germline V gene, CDR1 is MNHEY and CDR2 is SMNVEV (reference sequence). CDR3 length: 16 amino acids. The DNA for the CDR3 is TGTGCCAGCAGTTTATTGGCAGGGAATAGCAATCAGCCCCAGCATTTT. This sequence encodes CASSLLAGNSNQPQHF.

J is TRBJ1-2 and V is TRBV4-1; TRBD1 aligns across 8 bases. The V gene's germline CDR1 is MGHRA and CDR2 YSYEKL. This CDR3 is built from 13 residues. V lost 4 bases and J lost 7; bases outside the gene matches: 5. CDR3 in DNA: TGCGCCAGCAGCCTAGGACAGGGCATTGGCTACACCTTC. Amino acid sequence: CASSLGQGIGYTF.

The chain has TRBV9 and TRBJ2-3, with 15 nucleotides matching TRBD2. The germline V gene encodes CDR1 SGDLS and CDR2 YYNGEE. The junction had 2 bases not matched to a gene; V was cut back by 3 bases and J by 6 bases. The CDR3 covers 15 residues. The CDR3 DNA sequence: TGTGCCAGCAGCGCCGGGACTAGCGGGGGGGATACGCAGTATTTT. This translates into CASSAGTSGGDTQYF.